The entry below describes one T cell receptor (beta chain). Its matching antigen is unknown. With a much larger clone just one base away, this may be a read error. This sample is part of a study of tumor and adjacent non-tumor tissue in lung cancer. About the research overall: Histology: 12 adenocarcinoma, a couple of squamous cell carcinoma, 1 small cell lung cancer. Millions of productive TCRbeta reads were obtained per sample on average.

Findings and caveats of the study: Significantly higher TCR diversity was found in tumor than normal lung.

The template was RNA from unsorted bulk tissue. This non-tumor lung sample came from over 3 cm beyond the tumor edge. The CDR3 runs 16 residues. Germline CDR1 is SEHNR and CDR2 is FQNEAQ (reference sequence). Three rounds of nested PCR, following a modified ARM-PCR protocol, produced the TCRbeta library. In TCRdb, the multiplex PCR reads were re-called with MiXCR into one record per CDR3 protein. The sample carries 98,000 or so distinct CDR3 sequences, about 80% recorded once. The TCR originated in a man aged 55 to 70 with small cell lung cancer. Sequenced: distant non-tumor lung tissue. This chain links TRBV7-9 with TRBJ2-2; D is possibly TRBD1 or TRBD2 (5 bases each). The CDR3 DNA is TGTGCCAGCAGCTTAGTCGCAGGGTTGACCACCGGGAAGCTGTTTTTT. As protein: CASSLVAGLTTGKLFF.